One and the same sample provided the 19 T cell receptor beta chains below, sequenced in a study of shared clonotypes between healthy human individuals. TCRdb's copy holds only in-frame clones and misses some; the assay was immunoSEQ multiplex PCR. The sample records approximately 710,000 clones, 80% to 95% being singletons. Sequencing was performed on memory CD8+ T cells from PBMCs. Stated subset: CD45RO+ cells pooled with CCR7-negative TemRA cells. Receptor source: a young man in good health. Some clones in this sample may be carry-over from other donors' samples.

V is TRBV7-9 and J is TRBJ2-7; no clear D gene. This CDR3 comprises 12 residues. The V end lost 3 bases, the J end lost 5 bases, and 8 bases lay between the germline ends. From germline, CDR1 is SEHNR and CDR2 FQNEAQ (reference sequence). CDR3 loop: CASSFDRNEQYF. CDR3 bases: TGTGCCAGCAGCTTCGACCGGAACGAGCAGTACTTC.

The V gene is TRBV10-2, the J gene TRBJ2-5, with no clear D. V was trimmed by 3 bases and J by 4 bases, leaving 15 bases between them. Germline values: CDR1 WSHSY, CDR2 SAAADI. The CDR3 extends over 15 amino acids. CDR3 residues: CASSDEGLPRETQYF. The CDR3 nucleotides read TGCGCCAGCAGTGATGAAGGCCTTCCACGAGAGACCCAGTACTTC.

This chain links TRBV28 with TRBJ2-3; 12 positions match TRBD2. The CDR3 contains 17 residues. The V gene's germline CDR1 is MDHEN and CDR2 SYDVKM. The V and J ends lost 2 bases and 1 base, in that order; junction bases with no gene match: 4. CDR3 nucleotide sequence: TGTGCCAGCAGTTTACGACTAGCGGGAGTTGGCACAGATACGCAGTATTTT. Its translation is CASSLRLAGVGTDTQYF.

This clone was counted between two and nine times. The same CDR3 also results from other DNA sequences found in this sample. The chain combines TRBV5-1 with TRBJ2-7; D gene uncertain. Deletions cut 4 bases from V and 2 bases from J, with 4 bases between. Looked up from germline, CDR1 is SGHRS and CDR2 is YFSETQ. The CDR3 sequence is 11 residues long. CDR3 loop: CASSETYEQYF. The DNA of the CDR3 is TGCGCCAGCAGCGAGACCTACGAGCAGTACTTC.

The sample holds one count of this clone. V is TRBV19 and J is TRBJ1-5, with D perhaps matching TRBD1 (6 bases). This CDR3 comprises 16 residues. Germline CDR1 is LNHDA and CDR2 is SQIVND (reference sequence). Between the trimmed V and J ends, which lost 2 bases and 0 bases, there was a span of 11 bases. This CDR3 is CASSISRGYSNQPQHF. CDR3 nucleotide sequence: TGTGCCAGTAGTATATCCAGGGGTTATAGCAATCAGCCCCAGCATTTT.

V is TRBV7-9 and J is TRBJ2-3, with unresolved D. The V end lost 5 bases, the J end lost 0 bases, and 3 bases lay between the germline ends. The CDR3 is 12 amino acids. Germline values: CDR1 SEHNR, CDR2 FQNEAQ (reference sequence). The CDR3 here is CASSPSTDTQYF. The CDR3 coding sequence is TGTGCCAGCAGCCCGAGCACAGATACGCAGTATTTT. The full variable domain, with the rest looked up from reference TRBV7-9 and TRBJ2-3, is DTGVSQNPRHKITKRGQNVTFRCDPISEHNRLYWYRQTLGQGPEFLTYFQNEAQLEKSRLLSDRFSAERPKGSFSTLEIQRTEQGDSAMYLCASSPSTDTQYFGPGTRLTVL.

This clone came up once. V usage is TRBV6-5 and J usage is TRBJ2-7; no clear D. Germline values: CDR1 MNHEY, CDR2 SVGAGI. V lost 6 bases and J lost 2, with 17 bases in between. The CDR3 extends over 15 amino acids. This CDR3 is CASSPIWSNTYEQYF. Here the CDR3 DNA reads TGTGCCAGCAGCCCAATTTGGAGTAACACCTACGAGCAGTACTTC.

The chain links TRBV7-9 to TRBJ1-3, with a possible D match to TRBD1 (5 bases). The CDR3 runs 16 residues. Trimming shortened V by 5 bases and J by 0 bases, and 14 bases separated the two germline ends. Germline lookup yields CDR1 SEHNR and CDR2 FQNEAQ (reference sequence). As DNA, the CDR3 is TGTGCCAGCAGCCACCGGGACTCAAGCTCTGGAAACACCATATATTTT. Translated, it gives CASSHRDSSSGNTIYF.

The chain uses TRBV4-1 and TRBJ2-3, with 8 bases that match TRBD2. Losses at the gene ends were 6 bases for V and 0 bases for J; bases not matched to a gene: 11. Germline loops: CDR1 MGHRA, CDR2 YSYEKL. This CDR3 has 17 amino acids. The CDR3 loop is CASRDLAGTTSTDTQYF. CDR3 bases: TGCGCCAGCAGGGATTTAGCGGGAACTACTAGCACAGATACGCAGTATTTT.

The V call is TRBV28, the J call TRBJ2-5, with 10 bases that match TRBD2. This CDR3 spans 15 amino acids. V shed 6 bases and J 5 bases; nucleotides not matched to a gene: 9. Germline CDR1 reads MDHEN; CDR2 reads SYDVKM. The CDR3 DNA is TGTGCCAGCAGGGCGAGACTAGCGGGTTCGGAGACCCAGTACTTC. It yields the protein CASRARLAGSETQYF.

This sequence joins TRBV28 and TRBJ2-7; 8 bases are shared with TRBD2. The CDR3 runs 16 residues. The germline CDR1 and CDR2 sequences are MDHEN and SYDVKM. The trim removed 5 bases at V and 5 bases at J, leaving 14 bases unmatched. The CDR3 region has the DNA TGTGCCAGCAGTATTCTTTTTGGGACTAGTCTCGACGAGCAGTACTTC. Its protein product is CASSILFGTSLDEQYF. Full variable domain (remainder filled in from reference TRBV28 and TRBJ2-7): DVKVTQSSRYLVKRTGEKVFLECVQDMDHENMFWYRQDPGLGLRLIYFSYDVKMKEKGDIPEGYSVSREKKERFSLILESASTNQTSMYLCASSILFGTSLDEQYFGPGTRLTVT.

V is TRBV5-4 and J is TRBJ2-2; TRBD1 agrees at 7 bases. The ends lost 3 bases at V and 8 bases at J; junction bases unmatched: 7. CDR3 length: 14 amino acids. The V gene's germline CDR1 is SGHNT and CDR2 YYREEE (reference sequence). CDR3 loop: CASSSPRGRGELFF. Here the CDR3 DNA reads TGTGCCAGCAGCTCGCCTAGGGGGCGAGGGGAGCTGTTTTTT.

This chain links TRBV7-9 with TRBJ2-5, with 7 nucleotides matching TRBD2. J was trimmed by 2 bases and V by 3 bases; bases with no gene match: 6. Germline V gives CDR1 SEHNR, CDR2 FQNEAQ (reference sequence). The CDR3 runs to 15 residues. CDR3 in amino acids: CASSFPLADQETQYF. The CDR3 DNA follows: TGTGCCAGCAGCTTCCCGCTAGCGGATCAAGAGACCCAGTACTTC.

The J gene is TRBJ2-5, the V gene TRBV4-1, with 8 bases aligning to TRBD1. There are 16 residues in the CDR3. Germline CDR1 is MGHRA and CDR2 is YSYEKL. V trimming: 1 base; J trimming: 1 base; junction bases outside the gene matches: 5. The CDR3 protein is CASSQARTGPQETQYF. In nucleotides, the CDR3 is TGCGCCAGCAGCCAAGCCCGGACAGGGCCCCAAGAGACCCAGTACTTC.

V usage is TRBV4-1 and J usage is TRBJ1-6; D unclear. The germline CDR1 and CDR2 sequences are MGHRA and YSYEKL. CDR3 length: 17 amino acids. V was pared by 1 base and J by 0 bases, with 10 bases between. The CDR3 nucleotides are TGCGCCAGCAGCCAAGTCAAGCTAAGCTCCTATAATTCACCCCTCCACTTT. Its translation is CASSQVKLSSYNSPLHF.

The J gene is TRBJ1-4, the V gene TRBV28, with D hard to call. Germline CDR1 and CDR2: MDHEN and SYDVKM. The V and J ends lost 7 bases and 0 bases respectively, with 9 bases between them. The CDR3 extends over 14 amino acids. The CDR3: CASNRRATNEKLFF. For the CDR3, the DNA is TGTGCCAGCAATAGGAGGGCAACTAATGAAAAACTGTTTTTT.

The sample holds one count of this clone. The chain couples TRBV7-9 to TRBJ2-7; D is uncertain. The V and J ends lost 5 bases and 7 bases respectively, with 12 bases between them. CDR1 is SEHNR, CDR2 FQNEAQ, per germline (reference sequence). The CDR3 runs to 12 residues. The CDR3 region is CASSPGGLEQYF. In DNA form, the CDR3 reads TGTGCCAGCAGCCCGGGTGGGTTGGAGCAGTACTTC.

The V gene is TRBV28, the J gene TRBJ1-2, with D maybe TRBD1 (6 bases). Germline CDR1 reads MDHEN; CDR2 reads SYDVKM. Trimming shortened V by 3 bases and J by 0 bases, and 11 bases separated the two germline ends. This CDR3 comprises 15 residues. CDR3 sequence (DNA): TGTGCCAGCAGTTTGGACAGCTCGCCTAACTATGGCTACACCTTC. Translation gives CASSLDSSPNYGYTF.

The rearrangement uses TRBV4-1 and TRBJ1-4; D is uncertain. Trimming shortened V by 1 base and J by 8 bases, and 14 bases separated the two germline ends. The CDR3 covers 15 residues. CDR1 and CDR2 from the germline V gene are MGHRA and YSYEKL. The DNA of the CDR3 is TGCGCCAGCAGCCAAGTCCTCCAATCGGACGAAAAACTGTTTTTT. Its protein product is CASSQVLQSDEKLFF.